What follows describes a single TCR beta chain. The data are from a study of blood T cell repertoires in COVID-19. For the study at large: T cells, B-cell-depleted T cells, or PBMCs provided the cDNA or gDNA that served as material.

Method: immunoSEQ multiplex PCR; TCRdb's copy keeps in-frame clones and lacks some. The sample carries over 150,000 clones, roughly 84% recorded once. The specimen was peripheral blood. This TCR came from a man between 18 and 35 years old with active or convalescent COVID-19.

Written as DNA, the CDR3 is TGTGCCAGCAGCTTGTTCCGCCTGGGTCTAGCGGCGAACACCGGGGAGCTGTTTTTT. Its protein product is CASSLFRLGLAANTGELFF. This chain connects TRBV5-8 to TRBJ2-2; 7 bases are shared with TRBD2. The germline CDR1 and CDR2 sequences are SGHTS and YDEGEE. With 1 base clipped from V and 0 bases from J, the junction kept 12 bases outside the gene matches. The CDR3 has 19 residues.